This TCR beta chain appears in the sequencing data of a study of T cell responses to AZD1222 COVID-19 vaccine. General study findings and limits: There were mostly white British donors and more females than males, and clonal diversity was possibly underestimated. Mapped onto spike, vaccine-associated CD4 TCRs spanned it and were dominant at 160-218 and 743-854.

In regard to this clone: Its antigen is unknown.

The data were produced by immunoSEQ multiplex PCR, yet TCRdb's version contains in-frame clones alone and is incomplete. The table has about 100,000 clones, approximately 89% seen once. Trimming cost V 7 bases and J 6 bases; bases outside gene matches: 15. The CDR3 covers 18 residues. CDR1 is SNHLY, CDR2 FYNNEI, per germline. The J gene is TRBJ2-3, the V gene TRBV2, with 14 bases matching TRBD2. The TCR sequence derives from an adult in good health. The sequenced sample was peripheral blood, obtained on day 0 of MenACWY control vaccination. CDR3 coding DNA: TGTGCCAGCAATGGGAGACTAGCGGGGGGGAGAATTGCGGATACGCAGTATTTT. Amino acids: CASNGRLAGGRIADTQYF.